The rows below give T cell receptor beta chains drawn from one sample of a study of human T cells and chemical hapten exposure. TCRdb itself ran the RACE reads through MiXCR, one entry per CDR3 protein. The table records 30,000 to 40,000 distinct CDR3 sequences, 12% of them present only once. The sequencing here drew on whole blood, taken in connection with sensitization to the hapten diphenylcyclopropenone (DPC). The receptor source for this set is a woman in her thirties or forties with alopecia areata. Some clones in this sample may be carry-over from other donors' samples. Each CDR3 is given with its conserved first and last residue.

j_call	v_call	cdr3_aa
TRBJ1-6	TRBV7-9	CASSSMSSPLHF
TRBJ1-1	TRBV7-9	CASSLVGVNTEAFF
TRBJ1-2	TRBV28	CASSPSDRRRGYTF
TRBJ2-3	TRBV5-1	CASSRTTPDTQYF
TRBJ2-1	TRBV9	CASSPRGGLADNEQFF
TRBJ2-3	TRBV9	CASSVGVDTQYF
TRBJ2-7	TRBV10-1	CASGPQGGEQYF
TRBJ1-2	TRBV3-1	CASSQSVGVSGYTF
TRBJ2-7	TRBV20-1	CSALGRASYEQYF
TRBJ2-5	TRBV20-1	CSGPEPGGTQYF
TRBJ1-1	TRBV11-2	CASSFPTAWVGMGDTEAFF
TRBJ2-7	TRBV28	CASSPPGDLSYEQYF
TRBJ2-4	TRBV20-1	CSANTGKNIQYF
TRBJ2-3	TRBV29-1	CSAAFSVTQYF
TRBJ1-2	TRBV29-1	CSVEWGDGYTF
TRBJ2-6	TRBV7-9	CASSLSMGANVLTF
TRBJ1-1	TRBV5-1	CASSFRTDTNTEAFF
TRBJ1-1	TRBV4-1	CASSQVGTEAFF
TRBJ2-7	TRBV28	CASSFEDRSYEQYF
TRBJ2-3	TRBV5-1	CASSLGDREIDTQYF
TRBJ1-2	TRBV19	CASSIADPNYGYTF
TRBJ1-1	TRBV20-1	CSARVYRGSTEAFF
TRBJ1-1	TRBV6-2/TRBV6-3	CASSYEGGPGEAFF
TRBJ1-2	TRBV28	CASSQGQNLIYGYTF
TRBJ2-5	TRBV20-1	CSARAGRAGKTQYF
TRBJ2-3	TRBV3-1	CASSRRSEDTQYF
TRBJ2-1	TRBV18	CASSPTWGGRTDNEQFF
TRBJ1-5	TRBV20-1	CSAPDRAGQPQHF
TRBJ2-1	TRBV4-1	CASNLAGEREQFF
TRBJ2-7	TRBV6-6	CASSWTDSYEQYF
TRBJ2-1	TRBV7-6	CASSWTSGKYWNEQFF
TRBJ1-4	TRBV19	CASSETLISTNEKLFF
TRBJ1-5	TRBV2	CASSEAATGSQPQHF
TRBJ1-2	TRBV12-5	CASGFEGRGIF
TRBJ2-7	TRBV6-1	CASSNRAGGISYEQYF
TRBJ2-2	TRBV6-5	CASSLLGIGELFF
TRBJ2-3	TRBV3-1	CASSHGLGTDTQYF
TRBJ2-1	TRBV5-1	CASSLTGDREQFF
TRBJ2-5	TRBV28	CASSSTSGGEETQYF
TRBJ2-7	TRBV6-5	CASSYSAGGSYEQYF
TRBJ2-1	TRBV15	CATEDRGRGEQFF
TRBJ1-1	TRBV6-5	CASSRDSRMNTEAFF
TRBJ2-7	TRBV18	CASSPMRGDHEQYF
TRBJ2-2	TRBV7-2	CASSLVGAAGELFF
TRBJ2-7	TRBV3-1	CASSQALAGVGEQYF
TRBJ1-1	TRBV7-9	CASSPTGAAWMMAEAFF
TRBJ2-7	TRBV27	CASSGPRSGNSYEQYF
TRBJ2-7	TRBV10-3	CAISESQGTYEQYF
TRBJ2-1	TRBV24-1	CATSDYAGTSRNEQFF
TRBJ2-1	TRBV6-2/TRBV6-3	CASSYPKTGGGYNEQFF
TRBJ2-6	TRBV28	CASRPLSYSGANVLTF
TRBJ2-7	TRBV2	CASQSYYEQYF
TRBJ2-3	TRBV3-1	CASSQDRLAGGADTQYF
TRBJ2-7	TRBV7-9	CASSSIWDRGIYEQYF